This T cell receptor beta chain was profiled in a study of shared clonotypes between healthy human individuals. Looking at the study overall: The donor group consisted of a couple of women and a few men, aged 18 to 49. CD4 naive and CD4 memory each took three plates per donor, while CD8 naive took two and CD8 memory one. Study-level points and caveats: Read depth was anticipated to influence clonotype sharing among donors.

For this clone: What it recognizes is unknown.

TCRdb's copy holds only in-frame clones and misses some; the assay was immunoSEQ multiplex PCR. The sample holds 980,000 or so clones; 70% to 85% are singletons and the top ten take roughly 1.5%. Caucasian adults living in Nashville, Tennessee, provided all samples. The V end was cut by 3 bases, the J end by 5 bases, with 15 bases between. The CDR3 loop spans 14 amino acids. The germline gives CDR1 SQVTM, CDR2 ANQGSEA. This clonotype was sampled from a man between 18 and 35 years old in good health. V gene TRBV29-1 combines with J gene TRBJ2-3, with D hard to call. What was sequenced was memory CD4+ T cells sorted from blood. The subset denotes: CD45RA-negative fraction. CDR3 residues: CSVDHPYLRDTQYF. The CDR3 bases are TGCAGCGTTGACCATCCCTATCTTAGAGATACGCAGTATTTT.